Listed here are 15 T cell receptor beta chains from one sample, sequenced in a study of control samples from healthy donors and cancer patients. Profiled with immunoSEQ multiplex PCR; TCRdb holds only in-frame clones, not every one. The data contain around 180,000 clones, around 88% of them singletons. The sample consisted of blood. The origin of the receptors is a woman under 40 in good health.

The chain uses TRBV5-6 and TRBJ2-2; 8 bases are shared with TRBD2. Germline CDR1 reads SGHDT; CDR2 reads YYEEEE. This CDR3 spans 15 amino acids. V gave up 7 bases and J gave up 4 bases; unmatched junction bases: 9. In nucleotides, the CDR3 is TGTGCCAGCCTGGAACGGGGGGGCTTCACCGGGGAGCTGTTTTTT. Protein sequence: CASLERGGFTGELFF.

The rearrangement uses TRBV4-1 and TRBJ2-7; no firm D call. The germline gives CDR1 MGHRA, CDR2 YSYEKL. V lost 0 bases and J 4 bases, leaving 7 bases between the germline ends. The CDR3 sequence is 13 residues long. The CDR3, as DNA: TGCGCCAGCAGCCAAGATTTTGGGTACGAGCAGTACGTC. This codes for CASSQDFGYEQYV.

This chain connects TRBV2 to TRBJ1-5; possible D gene TRBD1, 6 bases. The CDR3 has 14 residues. V lost 7 bases and J lost 3, with 13 bases in between. The V gene's germline CDR1 is SNHLY and CDR2 FYNNEI. CDR3 sequence reads: CASKVTGLNQPQHF. The CDR3 coding sequence is TGTGCCAGCAAGGTGACAGGCCTCAATCAGCCCCAGCATTTT.

The rearrangement joins TRBV4-1 to TRBJ1-1, with a possible D match to TRBD1 (5 bases). Germline V gene sequence: CDR1 MGHRA, CDR2 YSYEKL. The CDR3 is 15 residues long. V lost 0 bases and J lost 1, with 9 bases in between. CDR3 DNA sequence: TGCGCCAGCAGCCAAGATAGGGGATGGAACACTGAAGCTTTCTTT. Its translation: CASSQDRGWNTEAFF.

Points on this clone: No DNA is shown, since the ends of the CDR3 on it are uncertain; the CDR3 is the one TCRdb lists. This chain connects TRBV12-3 or TRBV12-4 to TRBJ1-1. The CDR3 contains 12 residues when both ends are counted. CDR3 loop: CASSSTLGESFF.

This clone has a single count. This chain links TRBV7-9 with TRBJ2-5, with TRBD2 as a possible D gene (6 bases). Trimming left V 0 bases short and J 3 bases short, with 8 bases between. Germline CDR1 SEHNR, CDR2 FQNEAQ (reference sequence). The CDR3 is 14 amino acids. Written as DNA, the CDR3 is TGTGCCAGCAGCTTAGCTAGCGGAAAAGAGACCCAGTACTTC. Protein product: CASSLASGKETQYF.

The rearrangement uses TRBV28 and TRBJ2-3, with 13 bases matching TRBD2. The CDR3 sequence is 17 residues long. Germline CDR1 is MDHEN and CDR2 is SYDVKM. After removal of 8 bases from V and 2 bases from J, the junction contained 10 bases not matched to a gene. The DNA of the CDR3 is TGTGCCAGCCGTCGAAGGGGACTAGCGGGACTCACAGATACGCAGTATTTT. Residues: CASRRRGLAGLTDTQYF.

This clone occurred a few times. V usage is TRBV11-2 and J usage is TRBJ2-2; D not certain. CDR1 is SGHAT, CDR2 FQNNGV, per germline. This CDR3 comprises 13 residues. Deletions cut 3 bases from V and 4 bases from J, with 6 bases between. The CDR3 DNA reads TGTGCCAGCAGCTTCCAGACCACCGGGGAGCTGTTTTTT. This gives the protein CASSFQTTGELFF.

In its sample, this clone was seen a few times. The gene calls are TRBV19 and TRBJ2-2; no firm D call. Trimming left V 4 bases short and J 9 bases short, with 9 bases between. This CDR3 comprises 12 residues. Germline V gives CDR1 LNHDA, CDR2 SQIVND (reference sequence). The CDR3 reads CASSTDLRELFF. As DNA, the CDR3 is TGTGCCAGTAGTACTGACTTACGGGAGCTGTTTTTT. The variable domain in full, completed from reference TRBV19 and TRBJ2-2, reads DGGITQSPKYLFRKEGQNVTLSCEQNLNHDAMYWYRQDPGQGLRLIYYSQIVNDFQKGDIAEGYSVSREKKESFPLTVTSAQKNPTAFYLCASSTDLRELFFGEGSRLTVL.

This chain joins TRBV30 and TRBJ1-5, with D possibly being TRBD1 (6 bases). Germline-derived CDR1 and CDR2 are GTSNPN and SVGIG (reference sequence). The V gene lost 4 bases and the J gene lost 4 bases, with 14 bases spanning the gap. The length of the CDR3 is 14 residues. The CDR3 loop is CAWKSKGGNQPQHF. The CDR3 bases are TGTGCCTGGAAGAGTAAGGGGGGGAATCAGCCCCAGCATTTT.

The V gene is TRBV4-1, the J gene TRBJ1-5, with D possibly being TRBD1 (6 bases). Germline CDR1 reads MGHRA; CDR2 reads YSYEKL. CDR3 length: 17 residues. V dropped 2 bases and J dropped 5 bases, with 19 bases sitting between them. The CDR3 DNA is TGCGCCAGCAGCCAATTGGGACACAGGGCGGGCGATCAGCCCCAGCATTTT. It is translated as CASSQLGHRAGDQPQHF.

This sequence joins TRBV6-6 and TRBJ1-6; 7 bases line up with TRBD1. The CDR3 runs 18 residues. Germline values: CDR1 MNHNY, CDR2 SVGAGI (reference sequence). V lost 5 bases, J lost 0 bases, and 10 bases stayed unmatched. Here the CDR3 DNA reads TGTGCCAGCAGTCGGCGACAGGGACCGAGCTCCTATAATTCACCCCTCCACTTT. Protein product: CASSRRQGPSSYNSPLHF.

The V and J genes are TRBV9 and TRBJ2-2; D unresolved. Germline CDR1 reads SGDLS; CDR2 reads YYNGEE. This CDR3 has 12 residues. The ends were cut back, 2 bases at V and 3 bases at J, with 2 bases in the middle. In DNA, the CDR3 is TGTGCCAGCAGCGTTTACACCGGGGAGCTGTTTTTT. It codes for CASSVYTGELFF.

This clone has at least ten counts. The V and J genes are TRBV6-1 and TRBJ1-2, with a weak D call TRBD1 (5 bases). Per germline, CDR1 MNHNS and CDR2 SASEGT. Trimming took 3 bases from V and 2 from J, leaving 16 bases between them. The length of the CDR3 is 16 residues. DNA for the CDR3: TGTGCCAGCAGTGACCTACCCCCCAGGGTAAACTATGGCTACACCTTC. It codes for CASSDLPPRVNYGYTF.

This chain connects TRBV28 to TRBJ2-7; D unresolved. Germline V gene lookup returns CDR1 MDHEN and CDR2 SYDVKM. The V end lost 5 bases, the J end lost 2 bases, and 10 bases lay between the germline ends. This CDR3 is built from 13 residues. CDR3 bases: TGTGCCAGCAGTACCCCGATAACCTACGAGCAGTACTTC. It encodes CASSTPITYEQYF. Drawing the rest from reference TRBV28 and TRBJ2-7, the complete variable domain is DVKVTQSSRYLVKRTGEKVFLECVQDMDHENMFWYRQDPGLGLRLIYFSYDVKMKEKGDIPEGYSVSREKKERFSLILESASTNQTSMYLCASSTPITYEQYFGPGTRLTVT.